This TCR beta chain originates from a study of shared clonotypes between healthy human individuals. General study points: An expected dependence of interdonor clonotype sharing on sequencing depth was noted.

Measured with immunoSEQ multiplex PCR; TCRdb has only the in-frame clones, and not every one. The sample includes about 340,000 clones, 73% of them seen just once. Concerning this clone itself: What it recognizes is unknown.

Deletions cut 7 bases from V and 1 base from J, with 11 bases between. CDR1 and CDR2 (germline): SGHAT, FQNNGV. This CDR3 is 13 amino acids long. The chain has TRBV11-2 and TRBJ2-7; D call uncertain. Input material: memory CD4+ T cells sorted from blood. Subset here: CD45RA-negative fraction. The TCR originated in a man aged 25-45 years in good health. The CDR3 here is CASTQVPSYEQYF. The DNA of the CDR3 is TGTGCCAGCACCCAGGTCCCATCCTACGAGCAGTACTTC.